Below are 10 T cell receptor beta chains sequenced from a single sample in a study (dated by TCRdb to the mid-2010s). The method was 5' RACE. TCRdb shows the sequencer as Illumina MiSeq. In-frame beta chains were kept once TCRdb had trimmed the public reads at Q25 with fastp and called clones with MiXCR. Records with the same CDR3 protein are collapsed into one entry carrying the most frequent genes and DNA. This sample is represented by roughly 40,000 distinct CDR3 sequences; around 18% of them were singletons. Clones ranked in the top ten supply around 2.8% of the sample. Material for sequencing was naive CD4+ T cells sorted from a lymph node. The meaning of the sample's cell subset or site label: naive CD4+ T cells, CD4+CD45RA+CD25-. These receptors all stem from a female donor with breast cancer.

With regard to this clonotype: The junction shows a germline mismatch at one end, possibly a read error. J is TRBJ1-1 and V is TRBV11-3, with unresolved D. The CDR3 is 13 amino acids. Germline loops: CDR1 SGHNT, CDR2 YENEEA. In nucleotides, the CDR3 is TGTGCCAGCAGCGTTCCACAAAGATCTGAGGCTTTCTTT. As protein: CASSVPQRSEAFF.

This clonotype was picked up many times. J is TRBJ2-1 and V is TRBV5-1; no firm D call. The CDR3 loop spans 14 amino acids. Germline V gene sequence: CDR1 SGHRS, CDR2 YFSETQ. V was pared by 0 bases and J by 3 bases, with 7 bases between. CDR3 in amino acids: CASSLGGGYNEQFF. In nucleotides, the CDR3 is TGCGCCAGCAGCTTGGGTGGCGGCTACAATGAGCAGTTCTTC.

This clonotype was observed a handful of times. DNA of the CDR3: TGCAGTGCTAGAGACGGGAGCCCGTACAATGAGCAGTTCTTC. Translated, it gives CSARDGSPYNEQFF. The chain uses TRBV20-1 and TRBJ2-1, with a tentative D call TRBD2 (6 bases). The CDR3 totals 14 residues. Germline values: CDR1 DFQATT, CDR2 SNEGSKA (reference sequence). V lost 0 bases and J 4 bases, leaving 10 bases between the germline ends.

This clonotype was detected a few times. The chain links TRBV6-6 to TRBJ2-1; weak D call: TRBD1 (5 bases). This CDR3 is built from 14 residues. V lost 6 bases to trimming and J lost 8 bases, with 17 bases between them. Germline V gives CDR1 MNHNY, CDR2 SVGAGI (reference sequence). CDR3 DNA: TGTGCCAGCAGCCTCGGCTTCCAGGGCGATGAGCAGTTCTTC. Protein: CASSLGFQGDEQFF.

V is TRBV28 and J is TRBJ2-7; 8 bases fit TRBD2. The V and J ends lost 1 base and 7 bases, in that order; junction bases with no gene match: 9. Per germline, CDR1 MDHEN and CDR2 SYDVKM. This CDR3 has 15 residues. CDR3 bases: TGTGCCAGCAGTTTATCCGGGAGGGCCGAGAGGGAGCAGTACTTC. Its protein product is CASSLSGRAEREQYF.

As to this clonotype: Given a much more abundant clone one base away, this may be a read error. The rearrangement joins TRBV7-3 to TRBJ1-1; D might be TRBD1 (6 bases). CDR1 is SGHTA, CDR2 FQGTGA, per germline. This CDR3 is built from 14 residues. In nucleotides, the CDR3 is TGTGCCAGCAGCCGCAGGGGCCCGAACACTGAAGCTTCCTTT. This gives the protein CASSRRGPNTEASF.

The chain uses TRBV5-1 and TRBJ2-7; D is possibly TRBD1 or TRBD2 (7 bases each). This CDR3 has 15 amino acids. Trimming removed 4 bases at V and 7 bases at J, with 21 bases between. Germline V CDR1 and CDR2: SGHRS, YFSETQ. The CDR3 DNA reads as TGCGCCAGCAGCGCAGGGGGGGCCTCTCCGGGAGAGCAGTACTTC. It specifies CASSAGGASPGEQYF.

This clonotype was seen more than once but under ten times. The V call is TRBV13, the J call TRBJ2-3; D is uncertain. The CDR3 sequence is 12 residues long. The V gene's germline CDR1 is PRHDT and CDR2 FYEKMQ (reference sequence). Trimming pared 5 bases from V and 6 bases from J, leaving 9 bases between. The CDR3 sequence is CASSRARDTQYF. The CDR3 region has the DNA TGTGCCAGCAGCCGAGCCAGGGATACGCAGTATTTT.

The CDR3 coding sequence is TGTGCCAGCACCACCCCAGGACAGTCCCTCCACTTT. Translation: CASTTPGQSLHF. The chain uses TRBV6-2 or TRBV6-3 and TRBJ1-6; tentatively, D is TRBD1 (6 bases). Germline values: CDR1 MNHEY, CDR2 SVGEGT. This CDR3 contains 12 residues. V was trimmed by 7 bases and J by 14 bases, leaving 15 bases between them.

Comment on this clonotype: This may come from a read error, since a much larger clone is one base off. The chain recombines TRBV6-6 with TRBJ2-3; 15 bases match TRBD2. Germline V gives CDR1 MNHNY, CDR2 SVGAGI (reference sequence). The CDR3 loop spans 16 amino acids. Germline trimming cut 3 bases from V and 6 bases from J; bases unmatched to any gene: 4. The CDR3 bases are TGTGCCAGCAGTTATGGACTAGCGGGAGGGGGCGATACGCAGTATTTT. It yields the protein CASSYGLAGGGDTQYF.